This TCR beta chain was captured in a study of blood T cell dynamics during melanoma immunotherapy. Study-level results: Whether repertoire-driving clones were melanoma-specific could not be determined.

Concerning this clone: Its antigen is currently unknown.

Noted time point: pre-treatment baseline. Using immunoSEQ multiplex PCR, the repertoire was profiled, and TCRdb retains in-frame clones only, with some absent. Of about 6,900 clones in the sample, around 82% were seen once. The sequences come from blood, collected from a patient treated with checkpoint blockade. This receptor was taken from a human donor with melanoma.

The CDR3 reads CASSLVQAQETQYF. CDR3 DNA sequence: TGTGCCAGCAGCTTGGTACAGGCCCAAGAGACCCAGTACTTC. The chain uses TRBV5-6 and TRBJ2-5; D may be TRBD1 (5 bases). Germline V gene data show CDR1 as SGHDT and CDR2 as YYEEEE. CDR3 length equals 14 residues. The V gene lost 0 bases and the J gene lost 1 base, with 7 bases spanning the gap. The full variable domain, its missing parts supplied by reference TRBV5-6 and TRBJ2-5, is DAGVTQSPTHLIKTRGQQVTLRCSPKSGHDTVSWYQQALGQGPQFIFQYYEEEERQRGNFPDRFSGHQFPNYSSELNVNALLLGDSALYLCASSLVQAQETQYFGPGTRLLVL.